These 9 T cell receptor beta chains came from one sample sequenced in a study of blood T cell repertoires in COVID-19. Sequenced by immunoSEQ multiplex PCR; TCRdb stores in-frame clones only, minus some. This table has approximately 260,000 clones, 70% to 90% appearing once. Sequencing used peripheral blood. Receptor source: a woman aged 65 to 85 with acute or convalescent COVID-19.

The chain has TRBV5-1 and TRBJ2-7, with TRBD2 identical over 10 bases. CDR1 SGHRS and CDR2 YFSETQ come from the germline V gene. With V trimmed by 5 bases and J by 0 bases, 5 bases remained unmatched. CDR3 size: 15 residues. The CDR3 sequence is CASRILAGTSYEQYF. The CDR3 nucleotides read TGCGCCAGCAGAATACTAGCGGGGACCTCCTACGAGCAGTACTTC.

The chain has TRBV6-5 and TRBJ2-7, with TRBD1 identical over 7 bases. The CDR3 has 12 residues. The germline gives CDR1 MNHEY, CDR2 SVGAGI. The junction had 8 bases not matched to a gene; V was cut back by 9 bases and J by 6 bases. CDR3 DNA sequence: TGTGCCAGTGGAGAGGCAGGGGGCGAGCAGTACTTC. Translation gives CASGEAGGEQYF.

The rearrangement uses TRBV24-1 and TRBJ2-1; TRBD2 matches 9 bases. The CDR3 sequence is 15 residues long. Unmatched junction bases numbered 4, after V lost 3 bases and J lost 5 bases. Germline loops: CDR1 KGHDR, CDR2 SFDVKD. CDR3 nucleotides: TGTGCCACCAGTGATCCTAGCGGGGTAAACAATGAGCAGTTCTTC. Protein product: CATSDPSGVNNEQFF.

This clone appeared once. The V gene is TRBV27, the J gene TRBJ2-2; D is possibly TRBD1 (6 bases). There are 13 residues in the CDR3. The V and J ends lost 6 bases and 5 bases respectively, with 10 bases between them. CDR1 and CDR2 (germline): MNHEY, SMNVEV (reference sequence). The CDR3 DNA follows: TGTGCCAGCAGGCCCACAGGGACCGGGGAGCTGTTTTTT. This codes for CASRPTGTGELFF.

The chain employs TRBV3-1 (or the pseudogene TRBV3-2) and TRBJ2-2; no definite D call. Trimming removed 2 bases from V and 1 base from J, with 8 bases in between. CDR3 length: 15 residues. CDR1 is LGHDT, CDR2 YNNKEL, per germline (reference sequence). The CDR3 spells CASSQRAKNTGELFF. CDR3 DNA: TGTGCCAGCAGCCAAAGAGCTAAGAACACCGGGGAGCTGTTTTTT.

The sample holds many counts of this clone. The chain recombines TRBV7-9 with TRBJ2-1; 13 bases fit TRBD2. The V gene's germline CDR1 is SEHNR and CDR2 FQNEAQ (reference sequence). J gave up 7 bases and V 5 bases, and 11 bases lay outside the gene matches. The length of the CDR3 is 17 residues. The CDR3 spells CASSARLAGGFLNEQFF. The CDR3 coding sequence is TGTGCCAGCAGCGCTAGACTAGCGGGGGGTTTCCTTAATGAGCAGTTCTTC.

The gene calls are TRBV5-1 and TRBJ2-2; TRBD1 might be the D (5 bases). The length of the CDR3 is 16 residues. Germline loops: CDR1 SGHRS, CDR2 YFSETQ. Between the trimmed V and J ends, which lost 7 bases and 4 bases, there was a span of 20 bases. The CDR3 coding sequence is TGCGCCAGCTCATCCCTACGCCAGGGAATCACCGGGGAGCTGTTTTTT. It codes for CASSSLRQGITGELFF.

This chain joins TRBV25-1 and TRBJ1-1; 8 bases align to TRBD1. Looked up from germline, CDR1 is MGHDK and CDR2 is SYGVNS. There are 14 residues in the CDR3. Trimming removed 3 bases from V and 4 bases from J; junction bases left unmatched: 4. The CDR3 here is CASSDWTGTTEAFF. The CDR3 DNA is TGTGCCAGCAGTGACTGGACAGGGACCACTGAAGCTTTCTTT.

The chain is built from TRBV5-1 and TRBJ1-1, with 9 bases that match TRBD1. This CDR3 contains 14 residues. Looked up from germline, CDR1 is SGHRS and CDR2 is YFSETQ. J gave up 4 bases and V 9 bases, and 10 bases lay outside the gene matches. The CDR3 loop reads CATGPGQGSTEAFF. DNA of the CDR3: TGCGCCACAGGTCCGGGACAGGGTAGCACTGAAGCTTTCTTT.